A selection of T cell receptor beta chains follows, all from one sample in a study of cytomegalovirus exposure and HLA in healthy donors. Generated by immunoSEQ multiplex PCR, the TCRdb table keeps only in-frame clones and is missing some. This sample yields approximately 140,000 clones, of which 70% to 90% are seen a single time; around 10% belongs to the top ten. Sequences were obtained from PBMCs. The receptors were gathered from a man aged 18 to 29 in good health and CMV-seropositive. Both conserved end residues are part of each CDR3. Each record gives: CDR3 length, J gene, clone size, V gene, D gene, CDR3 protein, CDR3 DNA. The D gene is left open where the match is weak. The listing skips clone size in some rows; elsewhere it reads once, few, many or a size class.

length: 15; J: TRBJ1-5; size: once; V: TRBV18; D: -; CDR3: CASSLGEAGNQPQHF; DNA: TGTGCCAGCTCCCTAGGAGAGGCCGGCAATCAGCCCCAGCATTTT
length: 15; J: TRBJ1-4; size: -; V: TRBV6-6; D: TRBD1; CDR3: CASSGTGGTNEKLFF; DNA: TGTGCCAGCAGCGGGACAGGGGGTACCAATGAAAAACTGTTTTTT
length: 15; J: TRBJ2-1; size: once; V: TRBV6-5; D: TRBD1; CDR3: CASIVSGRGHNEQFF; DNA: TGTGCCAGCATTGTAAGTGGCAGGGGGCACAATGAGCAGTTCTTC
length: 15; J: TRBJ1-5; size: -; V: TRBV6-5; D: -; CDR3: CASSLGAGVDQPQHF; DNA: TGTGCCAGCAGTTTGGGGGCAGGAGTAGATCAGCCCCAGCATTTT
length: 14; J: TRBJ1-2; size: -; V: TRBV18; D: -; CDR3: CASSEGHSNYGYTF; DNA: TGTGCCAGCTCCGAGGGACACTCTAACTATGGCTACACCTTC
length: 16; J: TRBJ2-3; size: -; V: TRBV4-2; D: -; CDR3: CASSQDYGRGGDTQYF; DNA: TGTGCCAGCAGCCAAGATTATGGCAGGGGCGGCGATACGCAGTATTTT
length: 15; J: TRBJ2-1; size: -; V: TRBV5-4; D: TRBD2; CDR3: CASNRAGGPYNEQFF; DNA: TGTGCCAGCAACAGAGCGGGAGGGCCCTACAATGAGCAGTTCTTC
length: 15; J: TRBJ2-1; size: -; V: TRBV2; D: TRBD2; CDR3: CASRREGSGSNEQFF; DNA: TGTGCCAGCAGGAGAGAGGGCAGCGGGAGCAATGAGCAGTTCTTC
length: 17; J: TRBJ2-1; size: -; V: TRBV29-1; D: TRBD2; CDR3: CSVEDPNSGRAGGEQFF; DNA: TGCAGCGTTGAAGATCCGAATAGCGGGAGGGCCGGTGGTGAGCAGTTCTTC
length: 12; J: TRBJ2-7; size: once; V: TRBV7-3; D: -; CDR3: CASSLTAGEQYF; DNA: TGTGCCAGCAGCTTAACGGCGGGTGAGCAGTACTTC
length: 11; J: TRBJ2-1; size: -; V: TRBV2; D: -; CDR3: CARRGYNEQFF; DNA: TGTGCCAGAAGGGGGTACAATGAGCAGTTCTTC
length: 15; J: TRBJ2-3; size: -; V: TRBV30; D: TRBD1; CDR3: CAWSGTGGSTDTQYF; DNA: TGTGCCTGGAGTGGTACAGGGGGTAGCACAGATACGCAGTATTTT
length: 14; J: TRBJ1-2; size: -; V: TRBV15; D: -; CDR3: CATRGAETQNGYTF; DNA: TGTGCCACCAGAGGAGCGGAGACCCAGAATGGCTACACCTTC
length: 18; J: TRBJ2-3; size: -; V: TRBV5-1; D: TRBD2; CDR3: CASSLKGLAGTSTDTQYF; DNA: TGCGCCAGCAGCTTGAAGGGACTAGCGGGGACAAGCACAGATACGCAGTATTTT
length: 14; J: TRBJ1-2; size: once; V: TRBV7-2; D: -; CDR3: CASSLDPRGYGYTF; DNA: TGTGCCAGCAGCTTAGATCCCAGGGGCTATGGCTACACCTTC
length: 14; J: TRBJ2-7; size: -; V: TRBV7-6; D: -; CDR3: CASSLGTNSYEQYF; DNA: TGTGCCAGCAGCTTAGGGACAAACTCCTACGAGCAGTACTTC
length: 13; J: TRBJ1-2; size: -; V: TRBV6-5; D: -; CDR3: CASSYSNGYGYTF; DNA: TGTGCCAGCAGTTACTCGAACGGGTATGGCTACACCTTC
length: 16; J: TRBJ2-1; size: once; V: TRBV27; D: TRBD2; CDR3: CASSTTTSGGHNEQFF; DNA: TGTGCCAGCTCTACAACTACTAGCGGGGGCCACAATGAGCAGTTCTTC
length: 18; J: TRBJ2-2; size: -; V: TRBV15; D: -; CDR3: CATSREIGKGANTGELFF; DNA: TGTGCCACCAGCAGAGAAATTGGAAAAGGGGCGAACACCGGGGAGCTGTTTTTT
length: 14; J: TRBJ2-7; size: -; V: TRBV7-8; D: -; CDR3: CASSPDRARGEQYF; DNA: TGTGCCAGCAGCCCCGACCGTGCCCGAGGCGAGCAGTACTTC
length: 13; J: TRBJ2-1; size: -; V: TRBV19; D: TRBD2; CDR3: CASSVGGLGEQFF; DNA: TGTGCCAGTAGTGTGGGAGGGCTCGGTGAGCAGTTCTTC
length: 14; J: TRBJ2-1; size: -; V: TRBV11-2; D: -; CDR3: CASSRRDIYNEQFF; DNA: TGTGCCAGCAGCCGAAGGGACATTTACAATGAGCAGTTCTTC
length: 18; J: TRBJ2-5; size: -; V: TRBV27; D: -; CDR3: CASSLSYFVLAEEETQYF; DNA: TGTGCCAGCAGTTTATCGTATTTCGTATTGGCAGAAGAAGAGACCCAGTACTTC
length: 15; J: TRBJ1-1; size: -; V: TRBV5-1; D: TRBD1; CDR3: CASSSTGGMNTEAFF; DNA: TGCGCCAGCAGCTCGACAGGGGGGATGAACACTGAAGCTTTCTTT
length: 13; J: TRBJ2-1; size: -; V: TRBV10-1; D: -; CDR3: CASSITRNNEQFF; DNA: TGCGCCAGCAGTATCACTAGAAACAATGAGCAGTTCTTC
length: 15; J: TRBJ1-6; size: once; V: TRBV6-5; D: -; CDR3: CASNAGWSYNSPLHF; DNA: TGTGCCAGCAACGCAGGGTGGTCCTATAATTCACCCCTCCACTTT
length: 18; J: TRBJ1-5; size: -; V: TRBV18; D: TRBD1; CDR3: CASSPSIPTDRFNQPQHF; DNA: TGTGCCAGCTCACCCTCCATACCCACGGACAGGTTCAATCAGCCCCAGCATTTT
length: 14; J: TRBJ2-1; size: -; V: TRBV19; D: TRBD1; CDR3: CASSIATGGNEQFF; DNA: TGTGCCAGTAGTATCGCGACAGGGGGGAATGAGCAGTTCTTC
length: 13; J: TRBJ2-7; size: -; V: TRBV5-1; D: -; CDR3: CASSFRTEYEQYF; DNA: TGCGCCAGCAGCTTCCGGACAGAATACGAGCAGTACTTC
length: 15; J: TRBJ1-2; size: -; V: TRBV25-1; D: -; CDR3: CASSESLGGNYGYTF; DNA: TGTGCCAGCAGTGAATCTCTAGGGGGAAACTATGGCTACACCTTC
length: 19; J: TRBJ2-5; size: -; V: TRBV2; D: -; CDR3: CASSEATGAMGAIQETQYF; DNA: TGTGCCAGCAGTGAAGCGACCGGCGCGATGGGGGCAATCCAAGAGACCCAGTACTTC
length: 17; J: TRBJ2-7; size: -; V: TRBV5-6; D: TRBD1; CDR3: CASSGPGTGIHIYEQYF; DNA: TGTGCCAGCAGCGGTCCCGGGACAGGGATTCATATCTACGAGCAGTACTTC
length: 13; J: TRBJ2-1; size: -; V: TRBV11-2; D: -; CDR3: CASSPPGNNEQFF; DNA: TGTGCCAGCAGCCCACCGGGGAACAATGAGCAGTTCTTC
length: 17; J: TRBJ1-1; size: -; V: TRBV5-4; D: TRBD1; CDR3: CASSLVMGQGGDTEAFF; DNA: TGTGCCAGCAGCTTGGTAATGGGACAGGGGGGAGACACTGAAGCTTTCTTT
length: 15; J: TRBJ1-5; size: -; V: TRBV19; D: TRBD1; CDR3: CASSIVWTGNQPQHF; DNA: TGTGCCAGTAGTATAGTTTGGACAGGGAATCAGCCCCAGCATTTT
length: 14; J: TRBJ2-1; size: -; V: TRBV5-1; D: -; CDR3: CASRGISFVSEQFF; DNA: TGCGCCAGCCGAGGCATTAGCTTCGTAAGTGAGCAGTTCTTC
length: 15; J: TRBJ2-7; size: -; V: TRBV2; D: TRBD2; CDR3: CASQISGRPSYEQYF; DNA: TGTGCCAGCCAGATTAGCGGGAGGCCCTCCTACGAGCAGTACTTC
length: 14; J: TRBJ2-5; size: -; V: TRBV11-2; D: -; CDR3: CASSFGLNQETQYF; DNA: TGTGCCAGCAGCTTTGGACTAAACCAAGAGACCCAGTACTTC
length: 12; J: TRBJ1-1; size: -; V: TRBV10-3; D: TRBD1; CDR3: CATGTGPSGAFF; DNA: TGTGCCACCGGGACAGGGCCAAGCGGAGCTTTCTTT
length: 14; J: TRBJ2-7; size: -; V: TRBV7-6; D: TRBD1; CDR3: CASSLETGEYEQYF; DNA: TGTGCCAGCAGCTTGGAGACAGGGGAGTACGAGCAGTACTTC
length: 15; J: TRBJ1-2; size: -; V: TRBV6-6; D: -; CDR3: CASSPRAAGPYGYTF; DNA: TGTGCCAGCAGCCCCCGTGCAGCGGGACCCTATGGCTACACCTTC
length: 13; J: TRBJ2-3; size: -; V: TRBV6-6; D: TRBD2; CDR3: CATTGGGTDTQYF; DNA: TGTGCCACCACGGGGGGGGGCACAGATACGCAGTATTTT
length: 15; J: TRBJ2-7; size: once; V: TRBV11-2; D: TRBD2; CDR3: CASSLGGGRGYEQYF; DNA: TGTGCCAGCAGCTTAGGTGGCGGGAGAGGGTACGAGCAGTACTTC
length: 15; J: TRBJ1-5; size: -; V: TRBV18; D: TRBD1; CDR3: CASSRDRGAFQPQHF; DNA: TGTGCCAGCTCCCGGGACAGGGGGGCCTTTCAGCCCCAGCATTTT
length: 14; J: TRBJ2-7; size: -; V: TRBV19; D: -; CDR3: CASSGGYGAYEQYF; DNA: TGTGCCAGTAGTGGAGGGTATGGAGCCTACGAGCAGTACTTC
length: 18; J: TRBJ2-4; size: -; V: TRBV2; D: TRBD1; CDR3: CASSEALRGQGAKNIQYF; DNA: TGTGCCAGCAGTGAAGCGCTTCGAGGACAGGGGGCCAAAAACATTCAGTACTTC
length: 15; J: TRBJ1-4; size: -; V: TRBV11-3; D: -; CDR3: CASSLGGLGNEKLFF; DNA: TGTGCCAGCAGCTTAGGGGGACTGGGTAATGAAAAACTGTTTTTT
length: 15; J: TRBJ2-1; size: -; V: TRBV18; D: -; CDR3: CASSPTGTNYNEQFF; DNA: TGTGCCAGCTCACCAACAGGAACCAATTACAATGAGCAGTTCTTC
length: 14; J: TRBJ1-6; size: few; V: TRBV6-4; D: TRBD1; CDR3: CASSSGTGGSPLHF; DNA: TGTGCCAGCAGCTCCGGGACAGGGGGTTCACCCCTCCACTTT
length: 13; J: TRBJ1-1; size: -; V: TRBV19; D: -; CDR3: CASSILVETEAFF; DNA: TGTGCCAGTAGTATCCTGGTCGAGACTGAAGCTTTCTTT
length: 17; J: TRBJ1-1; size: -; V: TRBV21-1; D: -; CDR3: CASSKAGPSQAGTEAFF; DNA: TGTGCCAGCAGCAAAGCGGGTCCCTCTCAGGCCGGCACTGAAGCTTTCTTT
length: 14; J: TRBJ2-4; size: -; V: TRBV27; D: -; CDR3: CASSLPGTKNIQYF; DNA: TGTGCCAGCAGTTTACCAGGGACCAAAAACATTCAGTACTTC
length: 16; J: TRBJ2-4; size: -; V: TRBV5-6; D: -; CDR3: CASTSGLLGAKNIQYF; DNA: TGTGCCAGCACCTCGGGACTCTTGGGAGCCAAAAACATTCAGTACTTC
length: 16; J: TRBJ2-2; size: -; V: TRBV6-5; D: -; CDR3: CASSYLSGDFIGELFF; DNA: TGTGCCAGCAGTTACCTATCAGGGGATTTCATCGGGGAGCTGTTTTTT
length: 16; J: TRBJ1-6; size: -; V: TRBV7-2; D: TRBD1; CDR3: CASSPDAGGRSLPLHF; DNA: TGTGCCAGCAGCCCAGACGCAGGGGGCCGATCTTTACCCCTCCACTTT
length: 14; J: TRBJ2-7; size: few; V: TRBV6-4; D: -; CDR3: CASRDSQPPYEQYF; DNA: TGTGCCAGCAGGGACAGCCAACCTCCCTACGAGCAGTACTTC
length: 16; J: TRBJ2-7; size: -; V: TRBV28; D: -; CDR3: CASSFRRVARGYEQYF; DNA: TGTGCCAGCAGTTTTCGGCGTGTAGCTCGGGGGTACGAGCAGTACTTC
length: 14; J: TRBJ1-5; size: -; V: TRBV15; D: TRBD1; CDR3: CATSRTGGDQPQHF; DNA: TGTGCCACCAGCAGAACAGGGGGGGATCAGCCCCAGCATTTT
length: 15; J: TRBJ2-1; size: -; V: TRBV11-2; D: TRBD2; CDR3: CASSSGLAGDSEQFF; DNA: TGTGCCAGCAGCTCGGGACTAGCGGGGGATAGTGAGCAGTTCTTC
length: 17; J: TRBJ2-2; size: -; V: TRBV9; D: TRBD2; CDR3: CASSVDSGGRGPGELFF; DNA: TGTGCCAGCAGCGTAGACTCGGGGGGGAGAGGCCCCGGGGAGCTGTTTTTT